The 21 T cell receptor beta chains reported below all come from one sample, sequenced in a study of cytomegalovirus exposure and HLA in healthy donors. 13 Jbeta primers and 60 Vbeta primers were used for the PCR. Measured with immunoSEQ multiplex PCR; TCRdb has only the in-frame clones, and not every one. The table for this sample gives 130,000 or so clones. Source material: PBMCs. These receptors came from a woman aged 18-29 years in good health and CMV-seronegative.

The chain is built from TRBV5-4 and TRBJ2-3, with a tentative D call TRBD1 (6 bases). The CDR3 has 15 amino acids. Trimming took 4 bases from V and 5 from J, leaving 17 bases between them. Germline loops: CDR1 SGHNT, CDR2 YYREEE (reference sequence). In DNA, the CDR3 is TGTGCCAGCAGCCCATTTTTTGGGGGCCAAGATACGCAGTATTTT. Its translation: CASSPFFGGQDTQYF. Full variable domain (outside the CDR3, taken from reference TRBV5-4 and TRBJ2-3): ETGVTQSPTHLIKTRGQQVTLRCSSQSGHNTVSWYQQALGQGPQFIFQYYREEENGRGNFPPRFSGLQFPNYSSELNVNALELDDSALYLCASSPFFGGQDTQYFGPGTRLTVL.

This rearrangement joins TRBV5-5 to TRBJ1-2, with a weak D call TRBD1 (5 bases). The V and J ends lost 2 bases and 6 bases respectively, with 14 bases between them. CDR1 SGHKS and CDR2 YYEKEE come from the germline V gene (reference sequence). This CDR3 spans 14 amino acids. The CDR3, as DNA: TGTGCCAGCAGCTTCAACCAAGGGGCCGATGGCTACACCTTC. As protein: CASSFNQGADGYTF.

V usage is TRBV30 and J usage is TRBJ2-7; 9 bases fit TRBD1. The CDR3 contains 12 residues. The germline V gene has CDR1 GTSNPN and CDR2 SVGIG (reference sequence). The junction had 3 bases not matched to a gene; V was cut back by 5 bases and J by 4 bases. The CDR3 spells CAWDRGDYEQYV. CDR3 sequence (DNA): TGTGCCTGGGACAGGGGGGATTACGAGCAGTACGTC.

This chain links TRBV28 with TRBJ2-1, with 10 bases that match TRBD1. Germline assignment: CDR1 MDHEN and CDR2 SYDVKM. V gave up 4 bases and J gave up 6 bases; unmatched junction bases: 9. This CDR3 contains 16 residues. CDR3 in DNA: TGTGCCAGCAGTTCGGTCGGGACAGGGGTAGGCAATGAGCAGTTCTTC. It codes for CASSSVGTGVGNEQFF. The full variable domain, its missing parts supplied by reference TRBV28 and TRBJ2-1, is DVKVTQSSRYLVKRTGEKVFLECVQDMDHENMFWYRQDPGLGLRLIYFSYDVKMKEKGDIPEGYSVSREKKERFSLILESASTNQTSMYLCASSSVGTGVGNEQFFGPGTRLTVL.

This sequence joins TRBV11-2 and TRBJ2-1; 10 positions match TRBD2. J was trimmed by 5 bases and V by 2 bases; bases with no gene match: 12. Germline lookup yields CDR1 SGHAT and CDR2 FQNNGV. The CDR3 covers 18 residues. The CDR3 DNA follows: TGTGCCAGCAGCTTACGGGCCTCTAGCGGGAGATCAGACAATGAGCAGTTCTTC. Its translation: CASSLRASSGRSDNEQFF.

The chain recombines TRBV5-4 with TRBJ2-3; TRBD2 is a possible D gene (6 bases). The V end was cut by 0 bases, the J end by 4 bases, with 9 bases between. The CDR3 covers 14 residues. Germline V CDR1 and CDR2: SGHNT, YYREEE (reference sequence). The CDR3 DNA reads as TGTGCCAGCAGCTTGGCGGGAGTGGCAGATACGCAGTATTTT. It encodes CASSLAGVADTQYF. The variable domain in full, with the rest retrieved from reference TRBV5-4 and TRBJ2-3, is ETGVTQSPTHLIKTRGQQVTLRCSSQSGHNTVSWYQQALGQGPQFIFQYYREEENGRGNFPPRFSGLQFPNYSSELNVNALELDDSALYLCASSLAGVADTQYFGPGTRLTVL.

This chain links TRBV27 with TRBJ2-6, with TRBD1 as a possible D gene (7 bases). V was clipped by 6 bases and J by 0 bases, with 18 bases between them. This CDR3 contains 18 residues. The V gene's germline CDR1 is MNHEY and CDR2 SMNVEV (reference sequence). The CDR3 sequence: CASSRRGTDHSGANVLTF. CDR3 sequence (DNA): TGTGCCAGCAGCCGCCGGGGGACAGACCACTCTGGGGCCAACGTCCTGACTTTC.

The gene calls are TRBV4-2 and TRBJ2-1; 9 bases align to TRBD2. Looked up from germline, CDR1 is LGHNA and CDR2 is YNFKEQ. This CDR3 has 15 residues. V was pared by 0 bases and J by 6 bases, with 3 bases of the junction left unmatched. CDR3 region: CASSQEASGTNEQFF. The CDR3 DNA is TGTGCCAGCAGCCAAGAGGCTAGCGGGACCAATGAGCAGTTCTTC.

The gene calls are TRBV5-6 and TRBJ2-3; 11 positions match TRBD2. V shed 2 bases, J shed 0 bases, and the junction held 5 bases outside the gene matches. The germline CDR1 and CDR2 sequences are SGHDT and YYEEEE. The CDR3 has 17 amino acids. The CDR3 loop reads CASSLRTSGLSTDTQYF. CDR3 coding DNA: TGTGCCAGCAGCTTAAGGACTAGCGGGTTGAGCACAGATACGCAGTATTTT.

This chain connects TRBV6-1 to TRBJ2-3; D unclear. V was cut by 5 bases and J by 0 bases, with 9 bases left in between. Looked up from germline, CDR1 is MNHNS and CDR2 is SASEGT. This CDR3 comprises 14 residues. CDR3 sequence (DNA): TGTGCCAGCAGTCCCATGTTCAGCACAGATACGCAGTATTTT. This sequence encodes CASSPMFSTDTQYF.

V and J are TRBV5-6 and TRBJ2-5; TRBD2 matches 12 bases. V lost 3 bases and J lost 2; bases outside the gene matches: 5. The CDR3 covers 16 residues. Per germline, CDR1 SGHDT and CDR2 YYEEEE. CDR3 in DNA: TGTGCCAGCAGCTCGACCGGGACTAGCGGGCAAGAGACCCAGTACTTC. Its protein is CASSSTGTSGQETQYF.

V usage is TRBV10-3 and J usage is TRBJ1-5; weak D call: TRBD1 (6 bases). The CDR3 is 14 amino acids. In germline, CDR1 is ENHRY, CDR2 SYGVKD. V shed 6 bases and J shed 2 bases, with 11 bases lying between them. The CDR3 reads CAISEDSRNQPQHF. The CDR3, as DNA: TGTGCCATCAGCGAGGACAGCCGCAATCAGCCCCAGCATTTT.

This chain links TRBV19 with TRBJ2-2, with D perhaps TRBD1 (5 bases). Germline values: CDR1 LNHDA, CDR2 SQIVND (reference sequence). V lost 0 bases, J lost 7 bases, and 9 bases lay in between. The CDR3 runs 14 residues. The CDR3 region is CASSIDRGIGELFF. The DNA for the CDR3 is TGTGCCAGTAGTATAGATAGGGGAATCGGGGAGCTGTTTTTT.

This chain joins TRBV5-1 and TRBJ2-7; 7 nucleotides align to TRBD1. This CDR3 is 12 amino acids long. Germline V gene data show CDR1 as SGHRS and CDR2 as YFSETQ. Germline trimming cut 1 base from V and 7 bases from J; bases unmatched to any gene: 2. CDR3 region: CASSLTGVEQYV. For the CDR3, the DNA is TGCGCCAGCAGCTTGACAGGGGTAGAGCAGTACGTC.

The CDR3 here is CASSLVLAGPGELFF. The CDR3 nucleotides are TGTGCCAGCAGCTTAGTATTGGCAGGGCCCGGGGAGCTGTTTTTT. V gene TRBV7-9 combines with J gene TRBJ2-2; TRBD1 might be the D (5 bases). Trimming took 1 base from V and 6 from J, leaving 12 bases between them. Per the germline V gene, CDR1 is SEHNR and CDR2 is FQNEAQ (reference sequence). The CDR3 covers 15 residues.

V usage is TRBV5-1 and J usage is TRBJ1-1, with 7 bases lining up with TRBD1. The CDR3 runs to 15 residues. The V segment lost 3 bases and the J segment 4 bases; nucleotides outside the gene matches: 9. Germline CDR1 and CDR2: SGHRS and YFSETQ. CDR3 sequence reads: CASSYRQGFGTEAFF. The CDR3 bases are TGCGCCAGCAGCTACAGACAGGGATTCGGCACTGAAGCTTTCTTT.

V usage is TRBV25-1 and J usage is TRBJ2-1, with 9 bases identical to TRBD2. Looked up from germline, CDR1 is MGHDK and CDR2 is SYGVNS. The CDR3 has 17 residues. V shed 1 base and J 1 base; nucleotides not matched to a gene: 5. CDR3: CASSEWRLAGSYNEQFF. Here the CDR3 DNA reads TGTGCCAGCAGTGAATGGCGGCTAGCGGGGTCCTACAATGAGCAGTTCTTC.

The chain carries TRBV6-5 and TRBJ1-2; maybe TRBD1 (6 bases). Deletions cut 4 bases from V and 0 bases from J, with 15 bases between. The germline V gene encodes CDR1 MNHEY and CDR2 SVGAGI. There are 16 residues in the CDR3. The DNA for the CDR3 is TGTGCCAGCAGTTCGACCCTGGGGGCAGCTAACTATGGCTACACCTTC. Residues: CASSSTLGAANYGYTF.

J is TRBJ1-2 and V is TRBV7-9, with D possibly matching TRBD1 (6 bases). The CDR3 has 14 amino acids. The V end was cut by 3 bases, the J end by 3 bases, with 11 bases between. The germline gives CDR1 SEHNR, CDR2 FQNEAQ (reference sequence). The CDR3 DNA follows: TGTGCCAGCAGCTTGACAGGAGACCACTATGGCTACACCTTC. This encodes CASSLTGDHYGYTF.

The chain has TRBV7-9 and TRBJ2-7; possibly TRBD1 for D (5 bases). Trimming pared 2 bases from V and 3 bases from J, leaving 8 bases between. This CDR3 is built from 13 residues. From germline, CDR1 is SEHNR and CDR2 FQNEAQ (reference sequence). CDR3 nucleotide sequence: TGTGCCAGCAGCTTAACAGGTCTCTACGAGCAGTACTTC. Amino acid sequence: CASSLTGLYEQYF.

The CDR3 region has the DNA TGTGCCAGCAGCTCCCCGGGACAGGGGTTCACCGGGGAGCTGTTTTTT. Protein sequence: CASSSPGQGFTGELFF. The rearrangement links TRBV5-8 to TRBJ2-2, with TRBD1 identical over 10 bases. Germline V lookup: CDR1 SGHTS, CDR2 YDEGEE. V lost 3 bases and J lost 4; bases outside the gene matches: 6. The CDR3 extends over 16 amino acids. The full variable domain, rest sourced from reference TRBV5-8 and TRBJ2-2, is EAGVTQSPTHLIKTRGQQATLRCSPISGHTSVYWYQQALGLGLQFLLWYDEGEERNRGNFPPRFSGRQFPNYSSELNVNALELEDSALYLCASSSPGQGFTGELFFGEGSRLTVL.